The next 27 T cell receptor beta chains were all read from a single sample in a study of shared clonotypes between healthy human individuals. Method: immunoSEQ multiplex PCR; TCRdb's copy keeps in-frame clones and lacks some. The profile covers roughly 1,100,000 clones, with roughly 70% appearing a single time and about 1.5% taken by the ten largest. The sequencing input was memory CD4+ T cells sorted from blood. Subset: CD45RA-negative fraction. These receptors all stem from a man aged 18-30 years in good health.

The rearrangement joins TRBV19 to TRBJ1-2; 7 nucleotides align to TRBD1. The germline V gene encodes CDR1 LNHDA and CDR2 SQIVND (reference sequence). This CDR3 contains 15 residues. With 2 bases clipped from V and 8 bases from J, the junction kept 11 bases outside the gene matches. The CDR3 is CASSIRQGESMGYTF. CDR3 DNA sequence: TGTGCCAGTAGTATACGACAGGGAGAAAGTATGGGCTACACCTTC.

V and J are TRBV10-3 and TRBJ2-3; D ambiguous. The CDR3 is 14 amino acids. The germline V and J ends were trimmed by 3 bases and 2 bases, with 9 bases remaining between them. Germline assignment: CDR1 ENHRY and CDR2 SYGVKD. In nucleotides, the CDR3 is TGTGCCATCAGTGATCTAGACTCCACAGATACGCAGTATTTT. Translation: CAISDLDSTDTQYF.

The chain uses TRBV28 and TRBJ1-6; 10 positions agree with TRBD1. CDR1 and CDR2 (germline): MDHEN, SYDVKM. The length of the CDR3 is 16 residues. With 6 bases clipped from V and 2 bases from J, the junction kept 4 bases outside the gene matches. CDR3 region: CASRYGTGAYNSPLHF. CDR3 in DNA: TGTGCCAGCAGGTATGGGACAGGGGCCTATAATTCACCCCTCCACTTT. The full variable domain, in which reference TRBV28 and TRBJ1-6 provide the parts outside the CDR3, is DVKVTQSSRYLVKRTGEKVFLECVQDMDHENMFWYRQDPGLGLRLIYFSYDVKMKEKGDIPEGYSVSREKKERFSLILESASTNQTSMYLCASRYGTGAYNSPLHFGNGTRLTVT.

This chain joins TRBV11-2 and TRBJ2-5, with D hard to call. Germline lookup yields CDR1 SGHAT and CDR2 FQNNGV. The V gene lost 3 bases and the J gene lost 1 base, with 15 bases spanning the gap. The CDR3 length is 16 residues. DNA of the CDR3: TGTGCCAGCAGCTTGGTAACGGGCAGGACCCAAGAGACCCAGTACTTC. It translates to CASSLVTGRTQETQYF.

This clone showed up just a few times. The CDR3 DNA reads as TGCGCCAGCAGTGATACAGGGGGCATCTATGGCTACACCTTC. It is translated as CASSDTGGIYGYTF. The chain carries TRBV10-2 and TRBJ1-2, with 9 bases that match TRBD1. V was clipped by 3 bases and J by 4 bases; unmatched bases: 3. Germline-derived CDR1 and CDR2 are WSHSY and SAAADI. The CDR3 covers 14 residues.

The gene calls are TRBV7-2 and TRBJ2-2, with a possible D match to TRBD2 (5 bases). Trimming left V 1 base short and J 0 bases short, with 6 bases between. Germline CDR1 reads SGHTA; CDR2 reads FQGNSA. CDR3 length: 15 amino acids. CDR3 loop: CASSLVLANTGELFF. In nucleotides, the CDR3 is TGTGCCAGCAGCTTAGTACTAGCGAACACCGGGGAGCTGTTTTTT.

V and J are TRBV6-1 and TRBJ1-5, with TRBD1 matching over 7 bases. Germline-derived CDR1 and CDR2 are MNHNS and SASEGT. The CDR3 runs to 15 residues. The V and J ends lost 6 bases and 0 bases, in that order; junction bases with no gene match: 5. The CDR3 region is CASRWDRYSNQPQHF. The CDR3, as DNA: TGTGCCAGCAGGTGGGACAGATATAGCAATCAGCCCCAGCATTTT.

The V and J genes are TRBV9 and TRBJ2-5, with D perhaps assigned TRBD1 or TRBD2 (5 bases each). The CDR3 has 15 amino acids. V dropped 4 bases and J dropped 5 bases, with 18 bases sitting between them. Germline V gene lookup returns CDR1 SGDLS and CDR2 YYNGEE. CDR3 loop: CASSFLGRGRETQYF. The CDR3 coding sequence is TGTGCCAGCAGCTTCCTTGGTCGGGGCAGGGAGACCCAGTACTTC.

This chain links TRBV5-4 with TRBJ2-4; D remains ambiguous. V was pared by 0 bases and J by 2 bases, with 9 bases between. Germline CDR1 and CDR2: SGHNT and YYREEE (reference sequence). The length of the CDR3 is 15 residues. CDR3 in amino acids: CASSLGANSKNIQYF. The CDR3 DNA reads as TGTGCCAGCAGCTTGGGAGCCAACTCCAAAAACATTCAGTACTTC. The full variable domain, with the rest looked up from reference TRBV5-4 and TRBJ2-4, is ETGVTQSPTHLIKTRGQQVTLRCSSQSGHNTVSWYQQALGQGPQFIFQYYREEENGRGNFPPRFSGLQFPNYSSELNVNALELDDSALYLCASSLGANSKNIQYFGAGTRLSVL.

The rearrangement uses TRBV7-2 and TRBJ2-7, with D possibly TRBD2 on 6 matching bases. V was clipped by 1 base and J by 0 bases, with 10 bases between them. From germline, CDR1 is SGHTA and CDR2 FQGNSA. The CDR3 has 15 residues. In DNA, the CDR3 is TGTGCCAGCAGCTTAGATGGGACTGGCTCCTACGAGCAGTACTTC. Translated: CASSLDGTGSYEQYF.

The V call is TRBV18, the J call TRBJ2-7; TRBD1 is a possible D gene (5 bases). Germline V lookup: CDR1 KGHSH, CDR2 LQKENI. Trimming took 3 bases from V and 7 from J, leaving 13 bases between them. The CDR3 length is 13 residues. The CDR3 is CASSPMTVLEQYF. CDR3 sequence (DNA): TGTGCCAGCTCACCTATGACAGTCCTGGAGCAGTACTTC.

This clone turned up a few times. V and J are TRBV7-3 and TRBJ2-6; tentatively, D is TRBD1 or TRBD2 (7 bases each). CDR1 SGHTA and CDR2 FQGTGA come from the germline V gene. CDR3 length: 19 amino acids. V lost 7 bases to trimming and J lost 0 bases, with 22 bases between them. The CDR3 sequence is CASTRTGAGGSSGANVLTF. The CDR3 DNA reads TGTGCCAGCACCCGAACAGGGGCGGGCGGGAGCTCTGGGGCCAACGTCCTGACTTTC.

The chain joins TRBV10-3 to TRBJ1-4; a possible D gene is TRBD1 (6 bases). V was pared by 3 bases and J by 7 bases, with 12 bases between. Germline CDR1 and CDR2: ENHRY and SYGVKD. CDR3 size: 14 residues. The DNA for the CDR3 is TGTGCCATCAGTGAAGGGGGGTTAGGTGAAAAACTGTTTTTT. Translating gives CAISEGGLGEKLFF.

This chain connects TRBV19 to TRBJ1-1; TRBD1 agrees at 7 bases. Trimming removed 5 bases from V and 5 bases from J; junction bases left unmatched: 8. The germline V gene encodes CDR1 LNHDA and CDR2 SQIVND (reference sequence). The CDR3 has 14 residues. The CDR3 sequence: CASSAGQYSTEAFF. Here the CDR3 DNA reads TGTGCCAGTAGTGCGGGACAGTATAGTACTGAAGCTTTCTTT.

The count of this clone is one. The chain is built from TRBV11-2 and TRBJ1-1, with TRBD1 matching over 7 bases. The CDR3 has 16 residues. CDR1 is SGHAT, CDR2 FQNNGV, per germline. V lost 7 bases to trimming and J lost 1 base; unmatched junction nucleotides: 12. CDR3 sequence: CASTALGQPENTEAFF. The CDR3 region has the DNA TGTGCCAGCACCGCTCTGGGACAGCCAGAGAACACTGAAGCTTTCTTT. The full variable domain, with the rest looked up from reference TRBV11-2 and TRBJ1-1, is EAGVAQSPRYKIIEKRQSVAFWCNPISGHATLYWYQQILGQGPKLLIQFQNNGVVDDSQLPKDRFSAERLKGVDSTLKIQPAKLEDSAVYLCASTALGQPENTEAFFGQGTRLTVV.

The rearrangement uses TRBV13 and TRBJ1-1, with a possible D match to TRBD1 (5 bases). The length of the CDR3 is 16 residues. The germline V gene has CDR1 PRHDT and CDR2 FYEKMQ (reference sequence). The V end was cut by 5 bases, the J end by 1 base, with 17 bases between. The CDR3 DNA reads as TGTGCCAGCAGCCCCTGGGGCCTAGGGACGAACACTGAAGCTTTCTTT. This translates into CASSPWGLGTNTEAFF.

This clone was seen more than once but under ten times. The gene calls are TRBV7-9 and TRBJ2-7, with TRBD1 matching over 7 bases. V lost 3 bases and J lost 4; bases outside the gene matches: 6. Germline V gene lookup returns CDR1 SEHNR and CDR2 FQNEAQ (reference sequence). This CDR3 is 14 amino acids long. CDR3 coding DNA: TGTGCCAGCAGCTTTGAGGGGGCGAGATACGAGCAGTACTTC. It yields the protein CASSFEGARYEQYF.

The CDR3 loop is CASSLSPSYEQYF. The CDR3 bases are TGCGCCAGCAGCCTTTCGCCTTCCTACGAGCAGTACTTC. The V and J genes are TRBV5-1 and TRBJ2-7, with D hard to call. V lost 4 bases, J lost 1 base, and 9 bases lay in between. The CDR3 contains 13 residues. The germline CDR1 and CDR2 sequences are SGHRS and YFSETQ. The entire variable domain, with the rest obtained from reference TRBV5-1 and TRBJ2-7, is as follows: KAGVTQTPRYLIKTRGQQVTLSCSPISGHRSVSWYQQTPGQGLQFLFEYFSETQRNKGNFPGRFSGRQFSNSRSEMNVSTLELGDSALYLCASSLSPSYEQYFGPGTRLTVT.

The chain has TRBV5-1 and TRBJ2-1; 10 positions match TRBD2. J was trimmed by 8 bases and V by 3 bases; bases with no gene match: 11. The CDR3 is 16 amino acids. Germline-derived CDR1 and CDR2 are SGHRS and YFSETQ. The chain's CDR3 is CASSSNPAGGNDEQFF. DNA for the CDR3: TGCGCCAGCAGCTCCAACCCAGCGGGGGGGAACGATGAGCAGTTCTTC.

The chain joins TRBV7-9 to TRBJ2-2; 10 bases line up with TRBD1. J lost 3 bases, V lost 5 bases, and 6 bases had no gene match. The CDR3 has 16 residues. The germline V gene has CDR1 SEHNR and CDR2 FQNEAQ (reference sequence). CDR3 residues: CASSRSGQGYTGELFF. The DNA of the CDR3 is TGTGCCAGCAGCAGATCGGGACAGGGGTACACCGGGGAGCTGTTTTTT.

V gene TRBV5-1 combines with J gene TRBJ2-5, with D perhaps matching TRBD1 (6 bases). Germline V CDR1 and CDR2: SGHRS, YFSETQ. The CDR3 has 18 residues. Between the trimmed V and J ends, which lost 0 bases and 5 bases, there was a span of 23 bases. The CDR3 protein is CASSLGPLTGFVTETQYF. In DNA form, the CDR3 reads TGCGCCAGCAGCTTGGGGCCCTTGACAGGCTTCGTGACGGAGACCCAGTACTTC.

This clone was counted between two and nine times. The same CDR3 also results from other DNA sequences found in this sample. The genes are TRBV18 and TRBJ2-7; 9 positions agree with TRBD2. Germline trimming cut 2 bases from V and 4 bases from J; bases unmatched to any gene: 0. The germline V gene has CDR1 KGHSH and CDR2 LQKENI. The CDR3 is made up of 13 amino acids. As DNA, the CDR3 is TGTGCCAGCTCACCAGGACTAGCGTACGAGCAGTACTTC. It encodes CASSPGLAYEQYF.

J is TRBJ2-7 and V is TRBV5-4, with D possibly matching TRBD2 (6 bases). V shed 4 bases and J shed 7 bases, with 15 bases lying between them. The CDR3 contains 13 residues. The V gene's germline CDR1 is SGHNT and CDR2 YYREEE (reference sequence). The CDR3 DNA is TGTGCCAGCAGCGCACCTACCCGGGGGGAGCAGTACTTC. Translation: CASSAPTRGEQYF.

This clone occurred once. The chain combines TRBV5-6 with TRBJ1-1; 8 bases agree with TRBD1. This CDR3 spans 15 amino acids. Trimming cost V 6 bases and J 2 bases; bases outside gene matches: 9. Germline V gene sequence: CDR1 SGHDT, CDR2 YYEEEE. For the CDR3, the DNA is TGTGCCAGCAACGGACAGGGCGGAACCAACACTGAAGCTTTCTTT. The encoded protein is CASNGQGGTNTEAFF. Full variable domain (outside the CDR3, taken from reference TRBV5-6 and TRBJ1-1): DAGVTQSPTHLIKTRGQQVTLRCSPKSGHDTVSWYQQALGQGPQFIFQYYEEEERQRGNFPDRFSGHQFPNYSSELNVNALLLGDSALYLCASNGQGGTNTEAFFGQGTRLTVV.

CDR3 in amino acids: CASSVATWNYGYTF. CDR3 DNA sequence: TGTGCCAGCAGCGTAGCTACTTGGAACTATGGCTACACCTTC. The chain carries TRBV9 and TRBJ1-2; D not resolved. Germline CDR1 and CDR2: SGDLS and YYNGEE. The CDR3 extends over 14 amino acids. Trimming took off 0 bases at V and 2 bases at J, with 8 bases between the two ends.

As concerns this clone: In the same sample, other DNA sequences code for this CDR3. The chain has TRBV5-6 and TRBJ1-5, with unresolved D. In germline, CDR1 is SGHDT, CDR2 YYEEEE. CDR3 size: 13 residues. Trimming shortened V by 4 bases and J by 4 bases, and 9 bases separated the two germline ends. CDR3 coding DNA: TGTGCCAGCAGCACGGGTGTAAATCAGCCCCAGCATTTT. Amino acids: CASSTGVNQPQHF.

This chain joins TRBV5-1 and TRBJ2-3; possibly TRBD2 for D (5 bases). V was clipped by 0 bases and J by 6 bases, with 11 bases between them. Germline lookup yields CDR1 SGHRS and CDR2 YFSETQ. This CDR3 is built from 14 residues. The CDR3 coding sequence is TGCGCCAGCAGCTTGGGAGGGATCTCGGATACGCAGTATTTT. It is translated as CASSLGGISDTQYF.